This T cell receptor (beta chain) was recovered during a study of cytomegalovirus exposure and HLA in healthy donors. Study-level results: In a later analysis, productive TCRs from donors in an Asian-associated ancestry cluster reportedly carried fewer N-insertions than the cohort mean. While the bulk of TCR sequences proved rare, some public TCRs turned up in many donors.

Deletions cut 8 bases from V and 1 base from J, with 11 bases between. The CDR3 extends over 13 amino acids. CDR1 and CDR2 from the germline V gene are MNHEY and SVGAGI. With respect to this clone: The antigen is unknown.

The PCR ran on 60 Vbeta and 13 Jbeta primers. Produced via immunoSEQ multiplex PCR; TCRdb's table is partial and in-frame only. Of approximately 100,000 clones in the sample, around 85% are singletons; the top ten hold approximately 3.6%. The chain carries TRBV6-5 and TRBJ2-5, with TRBD2 as a possible D gene (5 bases). The receptor was derived from a man under 40 in good health and CMV-seronegative. Sequencing input: PBMCs. CDR3 in DNA: TGTGCCAGCGGGCGGGTATTCCAAGAGACCCAGTACTTC. Amino acid sequence: CASGRVFQETQYF.